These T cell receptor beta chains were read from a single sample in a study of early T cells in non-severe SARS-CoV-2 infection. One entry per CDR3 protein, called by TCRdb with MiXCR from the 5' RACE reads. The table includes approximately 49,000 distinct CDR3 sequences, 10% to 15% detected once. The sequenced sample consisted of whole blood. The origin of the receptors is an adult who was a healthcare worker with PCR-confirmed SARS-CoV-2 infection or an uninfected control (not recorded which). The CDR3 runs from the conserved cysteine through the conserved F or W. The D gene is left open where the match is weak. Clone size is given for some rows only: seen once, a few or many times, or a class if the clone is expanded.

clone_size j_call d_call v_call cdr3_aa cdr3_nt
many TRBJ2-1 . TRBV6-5 CASSSWAGYYNEQFF TGTGCCAGCAGTTCCTGGGCGGGATACTACAATGAGCAGTTCTTC
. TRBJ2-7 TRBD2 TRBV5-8 CASSRPRGSSMYF TGTGCCAGCAGCCGCCCGCGGGGGTCTAGTATGTACTTC
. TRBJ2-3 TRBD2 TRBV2 CASSERGAAPDTQYF TGTGCCAGCAGTGAGCGGGGGGCTGCCCCAGATACGCAGTATTTT
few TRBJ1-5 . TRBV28 CASSPGHLNQPQHF TGTGCCAGCAGCCCGGGACACCTCAATCAGCCCCAGCATTTT
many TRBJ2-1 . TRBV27 CASGLRLTQPYNEQFF TGTGCCAGCGGACTCCGACTAACACAACCATACAATGAGCAGTTCTTC
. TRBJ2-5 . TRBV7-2 CASSLVPGHQETQYF TGTGCCAGCAGCTTAGTCCCGGGGCACCAAGAGACCCAGTACTTC
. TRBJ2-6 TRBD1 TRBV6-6 CASRPLDRFYSGANVLTF TGTGCCAGCAGACCACTGGACAGGTTCTATTCTGGGGCCAACGTCCTGACTTTC
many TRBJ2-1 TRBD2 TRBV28 CASSFYMTSGGTNEQFF TGTGCCAGCAGTTTCTATATGACTAGCGGGGGGACGAATGAGCAGTTCTTC
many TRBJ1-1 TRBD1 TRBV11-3 CASSLVVGGQENTEAFF TGTGCCAGCAGCTTAGTCGTGGGGGGACAGGAGAACACTGAAGCTTTCTTT
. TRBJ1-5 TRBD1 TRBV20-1 CSAYRGGNQPQHF TGCAGTGCCTACAGGGGGGGCAATCAGCCCCAGCATTTT
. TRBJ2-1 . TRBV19 CASSRQAANNEQFF TGTGCCAGTAGTAGACAGGCCGCAAACAATGAGCAGTTCTTC
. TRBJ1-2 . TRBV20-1 CSARDLGGNEGYTF TGCAGTGCTAGAGATTTAGGAGGGAACGAGGGCTACACCTTC
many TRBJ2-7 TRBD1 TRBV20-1 CSAPGQYYEQYF TGCAGTGCGCCGGGACAGTACTACGAGCAGTACTTC
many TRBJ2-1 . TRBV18 CASHDAVSYNEQFF TGTGCCAGCCATGATGCGGTTAGCTACAATGAGCAGTTCTTC
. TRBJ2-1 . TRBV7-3 CASSLMASAYYNEQFF TGTGCCAGCAGCTTAATGGCCAGTGCTTACTACAATGAGCAGTTCTTC
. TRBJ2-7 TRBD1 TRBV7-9 CASIGTGRYYEQYF TGTGCCAGCATCGGGACAGGGAGGTACTACGAGCAGTACTTC
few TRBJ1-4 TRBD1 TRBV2 CASSRDRGEEKLFF TGTGCCAGCAGCCGTGACAGGGGGGAGGAAAAACTGTTTTTT
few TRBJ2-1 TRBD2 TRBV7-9 CASSPRGLAGLNEQFF TGTGCCAGCAGCCCAAGAGGGCTAGCGGGCCTCAATGAGCAGTTCTTC
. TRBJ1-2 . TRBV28 CASSSPGASYGYTF TGTGCCAGCAGTTCCCCCGGGGCCTCCTATGGCTACACCTTC
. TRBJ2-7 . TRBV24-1 CATSDGVSTTYEQYF TGTGCCACCAGTGATGGGGTGTCAACGACCTACGAGCAGTACTTC
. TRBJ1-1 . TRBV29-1 CSVETGGHTEAFF TGCAGCGTGGAGACAGGAGGGCACACTGAAGCGTTCTTT
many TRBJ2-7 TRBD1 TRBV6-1 CASEDRGVEQYF TGTGCCAGCGAGGACAGGGGCGTCGAGCAGTACTTC
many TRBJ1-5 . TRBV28 CASSLGTVPRYSNQPQHF TGTGCCAGCAGTTTAGGGACCGTCCCCCGTTATAGCAATCAGCCCCAGCATTTT
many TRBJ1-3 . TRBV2 CASSEVGIIISGNTIYF TGTGCCAGCAGTGAAGTGGGCATCATTATCTCTGGAAACACCATATATTTT
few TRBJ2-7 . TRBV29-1 CSVEGDEQYF TGCAGCGTTGAGGGGGACGAGCAGTACTTC
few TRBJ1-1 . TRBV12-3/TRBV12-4 CARTGGEAFF TGTGCCAGGACGGGGGGTGAAGCTTTCTTT
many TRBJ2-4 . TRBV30 CAFGIGGAGDIQYF TGTGCCTTTGGAATAGGGGGGGCTGGGGACATTCAGTACTTC
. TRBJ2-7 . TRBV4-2 CASSQERQGNYEQYF TGTGCCAGCAGCCAAGAACGGCAGGGGAATTACGAGCAGTACTTC
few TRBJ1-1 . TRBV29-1 CSVVSIGAEAFF TGCAGCGTTGTTAGTATCGGAGCGGAAGCTTTCTTT
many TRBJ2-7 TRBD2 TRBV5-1 CASSPGDYSYEQYF TGCGCCAGCAGCCCGGGGGACTACTCCTACGAGCAGTACTTC